The T cell receptor (beta chain) described here comes from a study of cytomegalovirus exposure and HLA in healthy donors. Study-wide findings and caveats: Later, an analysis showed that TCR beta chains associated with HLA were more clonally expanded than others that were equally common. TCR beta chain V- and J-gene trimming was linked, in a later analysis, to a missense variant in DCLRE1C. Among TCR beta chains, those listed as cytomegalovirus-associated numbered over 150.

Healthy bone marrow donors formed the donor group. Both 60 Vbeta primers and 13 Jbeta primers went into the PCR. Produced via immunoSEQ multiplex PCR; TCRdb's table is partial and in-frame only. The sample contains roughly 100,000 clones, about 13% of which appear only once. This clone was picked up a small number of times. Antigen unknown. This TCR came from a man aged 35-49 years in good health and CMV-seropositive. The sequencing sample was made of PBMCs.

This CDR3 is CASTPVGGIGRYTEAFF. The CDR3 region has the DNA TGTGCCAGTACCCCGGTGGGAGGGATTGGGAGGTACACTGAAGCTTTCTTT. The rearrangement uses TRBV19 and TRBJ1-1; unclear D gene. There are 17 residues in the CDR3. V lost 7 bases to trimming and J lost 3 bases, with 24 bases between them. Germline values: CDR1 LNHDA, CDR2 SQIVND (reference sequence).